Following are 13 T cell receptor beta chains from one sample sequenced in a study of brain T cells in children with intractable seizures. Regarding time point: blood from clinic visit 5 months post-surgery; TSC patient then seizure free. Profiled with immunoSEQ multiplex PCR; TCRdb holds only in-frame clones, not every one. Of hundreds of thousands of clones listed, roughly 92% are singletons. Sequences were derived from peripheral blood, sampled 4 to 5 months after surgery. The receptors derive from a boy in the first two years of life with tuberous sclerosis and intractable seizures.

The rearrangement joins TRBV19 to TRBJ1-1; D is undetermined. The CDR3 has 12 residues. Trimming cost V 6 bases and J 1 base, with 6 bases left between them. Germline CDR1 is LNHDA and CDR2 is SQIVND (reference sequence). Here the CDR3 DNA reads TGTGCCAGTAGACACCCGAACACTGAAGCTTTCTTT. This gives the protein CASRHPNTEAFF.

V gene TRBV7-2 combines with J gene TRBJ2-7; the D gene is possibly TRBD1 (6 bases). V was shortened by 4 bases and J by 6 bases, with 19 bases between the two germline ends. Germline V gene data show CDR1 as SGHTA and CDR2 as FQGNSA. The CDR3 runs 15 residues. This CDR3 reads CASSYDNTGTGEQYF. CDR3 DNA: TGTGCCAGCAGCTACGACAATACAGGGACGGGCGAGCAGTACTTC.

CDR3 amino acids: CASSLEIDGNTIYF. DNA for the CDR3: TGCGCCAGCAGCTTGGAGATAGACGGAAACACCATATATTTT. V and J are TRBV5-1 and TRBJ1-3; D call uncertain. CDR1 is SGHRS and CDR2 is YFSETQ in the germline V gene. The CDR3 is made up of 14 amino acids. The V end was cut by 0 bases, the J end by 4 bases, with 8 bases between.

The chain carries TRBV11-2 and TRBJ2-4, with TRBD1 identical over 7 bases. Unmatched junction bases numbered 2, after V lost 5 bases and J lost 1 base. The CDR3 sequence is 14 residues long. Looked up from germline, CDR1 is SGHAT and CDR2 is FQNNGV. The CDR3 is CASSLQGAKNIQYF. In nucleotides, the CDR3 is TGTGCCAGCAGCCTACAGGGGGCCAAAAACATTCAGTACTTC.

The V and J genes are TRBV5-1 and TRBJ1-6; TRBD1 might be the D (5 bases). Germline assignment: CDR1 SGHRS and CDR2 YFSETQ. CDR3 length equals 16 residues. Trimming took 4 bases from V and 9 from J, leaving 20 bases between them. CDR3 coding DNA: TGCGCCAGCAGCCTGAAATACGGACCAAGGGGTTCACCCCTCCACTTT. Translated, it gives CASSLKYGPRGSPLHF.

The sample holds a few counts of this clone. Here the CDR3 DNA reads TGTGCCAGCAGCTTAGCCAACAGGGAGAGCAAATATGGCTACACCTTC. Translating it yields CASSLANRESKYGYTF. J is TRBJ1-2 and V is TRBV7-9; D may be TRBD1 (6 bases). Trimming removed 0 bases at V and 5 bases at J, with 16 bases between. Per germline, CDR1 SEHNR and CDR2 FQNEAQ (reference sequence). There are 16 residues in the CDR3.

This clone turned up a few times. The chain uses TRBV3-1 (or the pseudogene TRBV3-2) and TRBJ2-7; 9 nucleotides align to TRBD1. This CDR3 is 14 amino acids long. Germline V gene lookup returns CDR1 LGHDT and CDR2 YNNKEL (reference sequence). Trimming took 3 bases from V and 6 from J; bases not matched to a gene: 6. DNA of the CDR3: TGTGCCAGCAGCCATCCGGGACAGGGTTCCGAGCAGTACTTC. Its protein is CASSHPGQGSEQYF.

CDR3 sequence: CASSPAGGAGFF. The CDR3 DNA is TGTGCCAGCAGCCCAGCGGGGGGCGCCGGGTTCTTC. The chain carries TRBV3-1 (or the pseudogene TRBV3-2) and TRBJ2-1, with 9 bases aligning to TRBD2. The CDR3 spans 12 residues. CDR1 LGHDT and CDR2 YNNKEL come from the germline V gene (reference sequence). V gave up 4 bases and J gave up 15 bases; unmatched junction bases: 7.

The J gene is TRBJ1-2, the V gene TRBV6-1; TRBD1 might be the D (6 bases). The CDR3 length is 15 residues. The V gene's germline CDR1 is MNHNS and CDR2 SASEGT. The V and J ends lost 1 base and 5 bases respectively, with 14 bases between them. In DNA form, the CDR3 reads TGTGCCAGCAGTGAAGACTCTTGGGGGCTATATGGCTACACCTTC. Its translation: CASSEDSWGLYGYTF.

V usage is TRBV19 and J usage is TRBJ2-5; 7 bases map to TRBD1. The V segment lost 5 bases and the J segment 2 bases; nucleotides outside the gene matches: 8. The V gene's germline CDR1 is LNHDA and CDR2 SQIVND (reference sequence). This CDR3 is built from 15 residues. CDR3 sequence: CASSALGQTQETQYF. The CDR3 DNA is TGTGCCAGTAGTGCCCTGGGACAGACGCAAGAGACCCAGTACTTC.

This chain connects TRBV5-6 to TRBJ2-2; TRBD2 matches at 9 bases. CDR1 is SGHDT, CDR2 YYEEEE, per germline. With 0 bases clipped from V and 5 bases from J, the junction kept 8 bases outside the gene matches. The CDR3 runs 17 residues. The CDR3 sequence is CASSLGASGTRTGELFF. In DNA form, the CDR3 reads TGTGCCAGCAGCTTGGGGGCTAGCGGGACGAGGACCGGGGAGCTGTTTTTT.

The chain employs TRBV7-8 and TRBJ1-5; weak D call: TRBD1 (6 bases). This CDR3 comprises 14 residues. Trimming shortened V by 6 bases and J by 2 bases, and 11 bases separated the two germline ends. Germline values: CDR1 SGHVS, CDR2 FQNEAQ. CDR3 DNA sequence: TGTGCCAGCAGTAGAAGGGGGGGCAATCAGCCCCAGCATTTT. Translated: CASSRRGGNQPQHF.

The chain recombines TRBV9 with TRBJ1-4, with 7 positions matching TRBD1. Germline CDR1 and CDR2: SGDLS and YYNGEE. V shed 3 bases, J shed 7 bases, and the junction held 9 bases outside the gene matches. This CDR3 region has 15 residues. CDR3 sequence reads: CASSGWQQGSEKLFF. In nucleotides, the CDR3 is TGTGCCAGCAGCGGTTGGCAACAGGGGAGTGAAAAACTGTTTTTT.